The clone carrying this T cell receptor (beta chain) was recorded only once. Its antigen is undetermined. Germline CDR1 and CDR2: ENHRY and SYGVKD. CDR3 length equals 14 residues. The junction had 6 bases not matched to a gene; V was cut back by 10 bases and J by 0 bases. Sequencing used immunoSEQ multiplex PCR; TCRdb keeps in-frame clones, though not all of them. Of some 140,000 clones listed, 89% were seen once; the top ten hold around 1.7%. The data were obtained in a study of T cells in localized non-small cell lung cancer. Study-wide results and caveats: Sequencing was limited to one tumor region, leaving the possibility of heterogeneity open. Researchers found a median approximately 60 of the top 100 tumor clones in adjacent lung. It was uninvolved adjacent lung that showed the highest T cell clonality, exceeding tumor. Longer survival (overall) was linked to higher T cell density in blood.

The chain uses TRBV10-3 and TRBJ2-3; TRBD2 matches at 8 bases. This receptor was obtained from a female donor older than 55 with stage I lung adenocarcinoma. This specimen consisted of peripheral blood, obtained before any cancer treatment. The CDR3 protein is CATTGGSSTDTQYF. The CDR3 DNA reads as TGTGCCACCACGGGGGGGAGTAGCACAGATACGCAGTATTTT.